This T cell receptor (beta chain) was retrieved from a study of T cell clonality in common variable immunodeficiency. Using immunoSEQ multiplex PCR, the repertoire was profiled, and TCRdb retains in-frame clones only, with some absent. This sample carries fewer than 15,000 clones, none of them present only once. Most patients and controls had Caucasian heritage. Germline CDR1 reads LNHDA; CDR2 reads SQIVND (reference sequence). The CDR3 is 17 amino acids. Losses at the gene ends were 1 base for V and 6 bases for J; bases not matched to a gene: 9. On this clone itself: The antigen remains undetermined. The CDR3 end lies 3 residues beyond the end of the read and is filled in from the germline J gene.

Study-level findings and limits: Common variable immunodeficiency TCR beta sequences reportedly had fewer deletions and N-nucleotide insertions.

Sequencing was performed on peripheral blood mononuclear cells. The chain joins TRBV19 to TRBJ2-1, with 10 nucleotides matching TRBD2. This clonotype originated in a human donor with common variable immunodeficiency. The CDR3 reads CASSIASGGSGGNEQFF. CDR3 DNA, as far as it was read: TGTGCCAGTAGTATAGCTAGCGGGGGCTCGGGAGGCAATGAG.